This TCR beta chain was identified during a study of blood T cell dynamics during melanoma immunotherapy. Here immunoSEQ multiplex PCR was the method, and the copy in TCRdb shows in-frame clones only, minus some. The table lists fewer than 12,000 clones, about 89% of them singletons. Described time point: week 3, after first cycle of checkpoint inhibitor. No patient had earlier systemic cancer treatment, concurrent immunosuppressants, or another active cancer. Study results and limitations: Unlike progressors, later disease-control patients had W3 repertoires gaining clonality or diversity. The study could not tell melanoma-specific clones from general immune activation.

As concerns this clone: Its matching antigen is unknown.

The specimen comprised blood, sampled from a patient treated with checkpoint blockade. This receptor was obtained from a human donor with melanoma.

This CDR3 reads CASRGQGRGNTEAFF. The DNA for the CDR3 is TGTGCCAGCAGGGGGCAGGGTAGGGGGAACACTGAAGCTTTCTTT. The gene calls are TRBV6-5 and TRBJ1-1; TRBD1 is a possible D gene (5 bases). The length of the CDR3 is 15 residues. V was pared by 6 bases and J by 1 base, with 15 bases between. CDR1 is MNHEY, CDR2 SVGAGI, per germline.